These 8 T cell receptor beta chains came from one sample sequenced in a study of blood T cells in healthy people across ages. A J-beta primer mix and a sample-barcoded 5' primer were used in a second PCR of roughly 7 to 12 cycles. TCRdb passed the 5' RACE reads through MiXCR, listing each CDR3 protein once. The data contain 500,000 to 600,000 distinct CDR3 sequences, 27% of them seen just once; the ten biggest clones take up under 20%. Sample: blood. These receptors were taken from a woman in her 70s in good health.

In its sample, this clonotype was seen a few times. J is TRBJ2-5 and V is TRBV15; 7 nucleotides align to TRBD2. The junction had 8 bases not matched to a gene; V was cut back by 6 bases and J by 4 bases. Germline values: CDR1 LNHNV, CDR2 YYDKDF (reference sequence). The CDR3 is 14 residues long. The chain's CDR3 is CATRWGLTGETQYF. CDR3 DNA sequence: TGTGCCACCAGATGGGGACTAACAGGAGAGACCCAGTACTTC.

This rearrangement joins TRBV11-1 to TRBJ1-4; maybe TRBD1 (5 bases). Trimming took 5 bases from V and 8 from J, leaving 24 bases between them. The CDR3 spans 17 residues. The V gene's germline CDR1 is SGHAT and CDR2 FQDESV (reference sequence). The CDR3: CASSPRQGQREGEKLFF. The CDR3 nucleotides read TGTGCCAGCAGCCCCCGCCAGGGTCAACGAGAAGGAGAAAAACTGTTTTTT.

The CDR3 DNA reads as TGCAGTTTGTCCGACAGAAATAATTCACCCCTCCACTTT. Amino acid sequence: CSLSDRNNSPLHF. The chain joins TRBV20-1 to TRBJ1-6, with TRBD1 as a possible D gene (5 bases). Per germline, CDR1 DFQATT and CDR2 SNEGSKA (reference sequence). There are 13 residues in the CDR3. V shed 8 bases and J shed 5 bases, with 13 bases lying between them.

This chain uses TRBV9 with TRBJ1-6; D may be TRBD1 (5 bases). The V end lost 0 bases, the J end lost 10 bases, and 14 bases lay between the germline ends. Germline V lookup: CDR1 SGDLS, CDR2 YYNGEE. The CDR3 contains 15 residues. CDR3 loop: CASSVAGWGGSPLHF. CDR3 in DNA: TGTGCCAGCAGCGTAGCAGGGTGGGGAGGGTCACCCCTCCACTTT.

This clonotype was seen ten or more times. This chain links TRBV7-8 with TRBJ1-2, with TRBD1 as a possible D gene (5 bases). V was clipped by 5 bases and J by 2 bases, with 12 bases between them. In germline, CDR1 is SGHVS, CDR2 FQNEAQ. The CDR3 runs 14 residues. Here the CDR3 reads CASSPGDRNYGYTF. The CDR3 DNA reads TGTGCCAGCAGCCCGGGTGACAGAAACTATGGCTACACCTTC.

This clonotype has only one observation. This chain joins TRBV4-2 and TRBJ1-2, with 7 positions matching TRBD1. Germline loops: CDR1 LGHNA, CDR2 YNFKEQ. V was pared by 4 bases and J by 6 bases, with 8 bases of the junction left unmatched. CDR3 length: 14 amino acids. CDR3 in amino acids: CASSPPRDRNGYTF. CDR3 coding DNA: TGTGCCAGCAGCCCCCCCCGGGACAGAAATGGCTACACCTTC.

The gene calls are TRBV4-1 and TRBJ2-1; 9 bases fit TRBD2. Germline V lookup: CDR1 MGHRA, CDR2 YSYEKL. V lost 2 bases, J lost 4 bases, and 6 bases stayed unmatched. The CDR3 totals 16 residues. CDR3 protein: CASSQQGRGGYNEQFF. The DNA of the CDR3 is TGCGCCAGCAGCCAACAGGGGCGGGGGGGGTACAATGAGCAGTTCTTC.

The chain uses TRBV10-3 and TRBJ2-7; 11 bases line up with TRBD2. The germline V gene has CDR1 ENHRY and CDR2 SYGVKD. J was trimmed by 6 bases and V by 6 bases; bases with no gene match: 7. The CDR3 length is 14 residues. CDR3 DNA sequence: TGTGCCATCAGAGTAGCGGGGGGGCCAGGCGAGCAGTACTTC. Translation: CAIRVAGGPGEQYF.